These T cell receptor beta chains were read from a single sample in a study of CD8 T cells in Susac syndrome. Using its own MiXCR run on the immunoSEQ multiplex PCR reads, TCRdb lists one record per CDR3 protein. Of approximately 160,000 distinct CDR3 sequences in the sample, about 90% are singletons; the top ten hold 0.065% to 0.085%. The sequenced material came from CD4+ T cells from PBMCs. The receptors come from a human donor in good health. CDR3s leave out the opening cysteine and the closing phenylalanine or tryptophan.

12	TRBV7-2	TRBJ2-3	ASSPQGGRDTQY
13	TRBV28	TRBJ2-3	ASKSGSTSTDTQY
12	TRBV5-4	TRBJ2-7	ASSLGQVGYEQY
11	TRBV10-2	TRBJ2-3	ASIQQGSDTQY
15	TRBV7-3	TRBJ2-1	ASSSHRLAGSYNEQF
11	TRBV6-5	TRBJ2-5	ASSYSRRETQY
12	TRBV5-1	TRBJ1-1	ASSAGTENTEAF
10	TRBV3-1	TRBJ2-5	ASRVRSETQY
11	TRBV6-2/TRBV6-3	TRBJ2-7	ASLGSPSYEQY
15	TRBV5-6	TRBJ2-1	ASRTPSGKGVYNEQF
10	TRBV12-5	TRBJ1-2	ASGWTGGGYT
16	TRBV24-1	TRBJ2-2	ATSATTGPGRDTGELF
11	TRBV6-5	TRBJ1-2	ASSYVQANGYT
10	TRBV2	TRBJ1-2	ASREDSYGYT
13	TRBV10-3	TRBJ1-4	AISAGTGMSEKLF
14	TRBV12-3/TRBV12-4	TRBJ1-5	ASSLLSSGFNQPQH
12	TRBV20-1	TRBJ1-2	SARGAGTNYGYT
10	TRBV6-2/TRBV6-3	TRBJ1-2	ASRRDGDGYT
16	TRBV20-1	TRBJ2-1	SARVVLAGGSSYNEQF
12	TRBV6-5	TRBJ1-1	ASSSLGVWTEAF
9	TRBV10-3	TRBJ2-7	AISGKDEQY
13	TRBV12-3/TRBV12-4	TRBJ1-2	ASDPTGVYNYGYT
12	TRBV2	TRBJ1-2	ASRGTGGDYGYT
16	TRBV6-5	TRBJ2-3	ASSYRGGRGWGTDTQY
13	TRBV6-1	TRBJ1-5	ASSEWGGASQPQH
13	TRBV20-1	TRBJ2-7	SARAPGTPFYEQY
13	TRBV7-2	TRBJ2-3	ASSLRGPSTDTQY
11	TRBV7-7	TRBJ1-1	ASSLERGAEAF
12	TRBV28	TRBJ2-2	ASRQAGYTGELF
16	TRBV18	TRBJ2-7	ASSPGLTSGAQIYEQY
12	TRBV4-2	TRBJ2-7	ASSQELRSYEQY
9	TRBV7-8	TRBJ2-7	ASSLAGQQY
9	TRBV7-9	TRBJ2-7	ASSLIREQY
12	TRBV6-2/TRBV6-3	TRBJ2-5	ASSYRLPKETQY
10	TRBV29-1	TRBJ2-7	SVGDFPYEQY
11	TRBV7-9	TRBJ2-7	ASSLDWSYEQY
10	TRBV12-3/TRBV12-4	TRBJ2-3	ASSLLTDTQY
12	TRBV20-1	TRBJ1-5	SARAGTGNQPQH
12	TRBV7-2	TRBJ1-5	ASSFLTGVQPQH
15	TRBV19	TRBJ2-2	ASSPTGTASNTGELF
12	TRBV28	TRBJ1-5	ASSSPGGNQPQH
14	TRBV20-1	TRBJ1-1	SAPGQVGLQGTEAF
9	TRBV30	TRBJ2-7	AWSGGYEQY
13	TRBV4-1	TRBJ2-7	ASSQGQGPTYEQY
10	TRBV20-1	TRBJ2-2	SYRDNTGELF
15	TRBV18	TRBJ2-7	ASSPSGPGQGFHEQY
14	TRBV3-1	TRBJ1-1	ASSLTLGRAGTEAF
10	TRBV5-1	TRBJ1-2	ASTEDGAGYT
11	TRBV6-1	TRBJ1-5	ASSGDGNQPQH
13	TRBV6-5	TRBJ2-5	ASRQNGVGQETQY
14	TRBV20-1	TRBJ1-2	SARRLLRTVNYGYT
10	TRBV11-2	TRBJ2-7	ASSSSRGEQY
11	TRBV6-6	TRBJ2-7	ASSPGEVNSGD
13	TRBV15	TRBJ1-2	ATSRGAGGDYGYT
11	TRBV6-6	TRBJ2-7	ASTPRGHYEQY
16	TRBV18	TRBJ2-6	ASSPSSAGPSGANVLT
10	TRBV7-2	TRBJ1-2	ASSPLQGTYT
14	TRBV7-9	TRBJ1-2	ASSILRGGADYGYT
13	TRBV18	TRBJ2-7	ASSPGQGTFYEQY